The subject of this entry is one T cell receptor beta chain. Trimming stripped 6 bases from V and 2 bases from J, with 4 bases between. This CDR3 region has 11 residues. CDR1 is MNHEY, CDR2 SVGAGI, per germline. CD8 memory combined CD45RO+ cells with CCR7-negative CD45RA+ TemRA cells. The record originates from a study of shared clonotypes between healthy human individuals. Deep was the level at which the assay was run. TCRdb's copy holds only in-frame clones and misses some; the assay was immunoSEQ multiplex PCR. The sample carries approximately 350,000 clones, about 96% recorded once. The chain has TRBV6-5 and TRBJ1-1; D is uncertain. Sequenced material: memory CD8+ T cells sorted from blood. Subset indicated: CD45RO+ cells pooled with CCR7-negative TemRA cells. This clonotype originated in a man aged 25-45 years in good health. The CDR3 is CASRDNTEAFF. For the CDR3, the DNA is TGTGCCAGCAGGGACAACACTGAAGCTTTCTTT.